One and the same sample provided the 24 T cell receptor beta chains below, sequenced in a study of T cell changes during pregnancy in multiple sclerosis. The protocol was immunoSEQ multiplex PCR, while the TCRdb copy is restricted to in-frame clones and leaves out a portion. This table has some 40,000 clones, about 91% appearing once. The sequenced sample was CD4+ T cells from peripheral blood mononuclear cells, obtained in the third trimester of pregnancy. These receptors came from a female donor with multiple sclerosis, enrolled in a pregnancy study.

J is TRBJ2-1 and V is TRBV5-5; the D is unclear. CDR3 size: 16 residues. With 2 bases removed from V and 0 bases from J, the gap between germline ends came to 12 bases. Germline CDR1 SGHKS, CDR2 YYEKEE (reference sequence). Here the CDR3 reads CASSFLARSSYNEQFF. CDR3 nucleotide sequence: TGTGCCAGCAGCTTTCTGGCTAGAAGCTCCTACAATGAGCAGTTCTTC.

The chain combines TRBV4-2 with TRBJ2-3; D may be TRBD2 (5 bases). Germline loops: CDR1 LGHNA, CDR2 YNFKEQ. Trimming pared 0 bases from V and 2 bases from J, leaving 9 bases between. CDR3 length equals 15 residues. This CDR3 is CASSQELGFTDTQYF. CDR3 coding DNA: TGTGCCAGCAGCCAAGAACTAGGATTCACAGATACGCAGTATTTT.

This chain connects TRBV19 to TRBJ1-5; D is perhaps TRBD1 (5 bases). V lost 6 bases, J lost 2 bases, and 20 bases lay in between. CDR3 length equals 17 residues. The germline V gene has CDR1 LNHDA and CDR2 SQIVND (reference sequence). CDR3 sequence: CASRVHPTGVGNQPQHF. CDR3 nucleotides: TGTGCCAGTAGGGTACACCCGACGGGGGTTGGCAATCAGCCCCAGCATTTT. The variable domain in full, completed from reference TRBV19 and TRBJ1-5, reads DGGITQSPKYLFRKEGQNVTLSCEQNLNHDAMYWYRQDPGQGLRLIYYSQIVNDFQKGDIAEGYSVSREKKESFPLTVTSAQKNPTAFYLCASRVHPTGVGNQPQHFGDGTRLSIL.

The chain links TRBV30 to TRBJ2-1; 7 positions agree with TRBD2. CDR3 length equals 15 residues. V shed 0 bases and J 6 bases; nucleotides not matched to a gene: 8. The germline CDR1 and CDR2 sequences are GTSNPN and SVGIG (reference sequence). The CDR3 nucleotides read TGTGCCTGGAGTGTTGGAGGGAGGGCCTTCAATGAGCAGTTCTTC. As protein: CAWSVGGRAFNEQFF.

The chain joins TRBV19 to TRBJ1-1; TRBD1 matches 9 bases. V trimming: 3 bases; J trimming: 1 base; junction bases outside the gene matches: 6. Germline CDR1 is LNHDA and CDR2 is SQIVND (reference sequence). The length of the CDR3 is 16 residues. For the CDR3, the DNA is TGTGCCAGTAGTATCCCCGCGACAGGGGGGAACACTGAAGCTTTCTTT. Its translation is CASSIPATGGNTEAFF.

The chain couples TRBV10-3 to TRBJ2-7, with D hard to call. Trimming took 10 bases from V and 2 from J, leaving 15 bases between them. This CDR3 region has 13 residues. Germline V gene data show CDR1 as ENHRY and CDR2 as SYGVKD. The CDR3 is CATLLAETYEQYF. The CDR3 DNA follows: TGTGCCACCCTTTTGGCGGAGACCTACGAGCAGTACTTC.

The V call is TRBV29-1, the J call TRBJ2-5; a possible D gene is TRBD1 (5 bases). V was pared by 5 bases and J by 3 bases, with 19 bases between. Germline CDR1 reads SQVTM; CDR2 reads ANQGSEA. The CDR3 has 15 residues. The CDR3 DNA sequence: TGCAGCGTTAAGTACAGGAGTGGGGTCGAAGAGACCCAGTACTTC. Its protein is CSVKYRSGVEETQYF.

The CDR3 DNA follows: TGTGCCAGCAGCCCGACGGGGGTCCATATAAGCCCTTTGAACACTGAAGCTTTCTTT. Protein sequence: CASSPTGVHISPLNTEAFF. V gene TRBV9 combines with J gene TRBJ1-1; perhaps TRBD1 as D (5 bases). The germline gives CDR1 SGDLS, CDR2 YYNGEE. Between the trimmed V and J ends, which lost 4 bases and 0 bases, there was a span of 25 bases. The CDR3 runs 19 residues.

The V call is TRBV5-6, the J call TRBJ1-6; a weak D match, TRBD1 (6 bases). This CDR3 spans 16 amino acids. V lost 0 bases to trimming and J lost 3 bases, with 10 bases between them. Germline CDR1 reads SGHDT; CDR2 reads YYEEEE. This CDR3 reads CASSLGGGVYNSPLHF. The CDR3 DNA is TGTGCCAGCAGCTTGGGCGGGGGCGTCTATAATTCACCCCTCCACTTT.

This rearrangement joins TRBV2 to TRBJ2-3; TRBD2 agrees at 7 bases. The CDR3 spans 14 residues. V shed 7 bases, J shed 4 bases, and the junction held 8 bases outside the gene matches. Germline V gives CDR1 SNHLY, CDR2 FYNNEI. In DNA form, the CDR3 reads TGTGCCAGCACTGGCGGGAGTCTCTCAGATACGCAGTATTTT. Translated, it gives CASTGGSLSDTQYF.

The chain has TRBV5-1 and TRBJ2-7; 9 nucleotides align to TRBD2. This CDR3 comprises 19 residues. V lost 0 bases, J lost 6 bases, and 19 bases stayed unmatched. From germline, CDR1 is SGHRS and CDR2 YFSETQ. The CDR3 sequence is CASSLVDRSIAGELGEQYF. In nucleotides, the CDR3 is TGCGCCAGCAGCTTGGTTGATCGTTCTATAGCGGGAGAATTGGGCGAGCAGTACTTC. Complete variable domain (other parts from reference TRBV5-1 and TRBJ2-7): KAGVTQTPRYLIKTRGQQVTLSCSPISGHRSVSWYQQTPGQGLQFLFEYFSETQRNKGNFPGRFSGRQFSNSRSEMNVSTLELGDSALYLCASSLVDRSIAGELGEQYFGPGTRLTVT.

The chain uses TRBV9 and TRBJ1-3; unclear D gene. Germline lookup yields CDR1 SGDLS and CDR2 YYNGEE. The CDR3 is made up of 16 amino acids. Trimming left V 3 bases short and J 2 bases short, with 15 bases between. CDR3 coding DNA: TGTGCCAGCAGCGCCCTACCGGGGAAGGCTGGAAACACCATATATTTT. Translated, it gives CASSALPGKAGNTIYF.

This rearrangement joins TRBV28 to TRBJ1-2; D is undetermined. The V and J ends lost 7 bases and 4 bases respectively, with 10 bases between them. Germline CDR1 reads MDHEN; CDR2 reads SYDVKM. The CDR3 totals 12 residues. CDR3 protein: CASMEGSYGYTF. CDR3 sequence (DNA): TGTGCCAGCATGGAGGGTTCCTATGGCTACACCTTC.

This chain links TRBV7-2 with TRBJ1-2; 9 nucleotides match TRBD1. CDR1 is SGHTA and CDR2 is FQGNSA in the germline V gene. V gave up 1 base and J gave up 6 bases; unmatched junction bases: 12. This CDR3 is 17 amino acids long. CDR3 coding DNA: TGTGCCAGCAGCTTAGTTGCTACAGGGGGCAGTTTGGATGGCTACACCTTC. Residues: CASSLVATGGSLDGYTF.

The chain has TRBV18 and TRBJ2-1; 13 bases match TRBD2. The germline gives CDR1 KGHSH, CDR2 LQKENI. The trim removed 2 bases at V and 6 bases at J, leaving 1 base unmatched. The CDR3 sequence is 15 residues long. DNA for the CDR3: TGTGCCAGCTCACCATGGACTAGCGGGAGCAATGAGCAGTTCTTC. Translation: CASSPWTSGSNEQFF.

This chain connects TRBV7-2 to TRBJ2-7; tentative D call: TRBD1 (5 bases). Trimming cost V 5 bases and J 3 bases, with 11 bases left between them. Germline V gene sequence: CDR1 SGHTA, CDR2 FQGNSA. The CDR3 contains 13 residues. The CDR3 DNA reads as TGTGCCAGCAGCCCAGGGTATCGCTACGAGCAGTACTTC. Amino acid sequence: CASSPGYRYEQYF.

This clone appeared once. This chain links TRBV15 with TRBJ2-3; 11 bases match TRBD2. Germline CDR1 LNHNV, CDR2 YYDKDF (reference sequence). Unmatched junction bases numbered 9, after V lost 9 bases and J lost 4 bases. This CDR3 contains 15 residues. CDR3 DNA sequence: TGTGCCACATCTAATAGCGGGAGGGTTGCAGATACGCAGTATTTT. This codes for CATSNSGRVADTQYF.

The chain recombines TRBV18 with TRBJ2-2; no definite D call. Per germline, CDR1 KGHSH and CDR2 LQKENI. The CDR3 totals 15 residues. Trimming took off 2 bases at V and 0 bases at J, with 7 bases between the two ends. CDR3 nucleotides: TGTGCCAGCTCACCAACAAACGCGAACACCGGGGAGCTGTTTTTT. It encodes CASSPTNANTGELFF.

CDR3 loop: CASSDGTSGFLSTYEQYF. The CDR3 DNA sequence: TGTGCCAGCAGTGACGGGACTAGCGGCTTCCTTTCAACCTACGAGCAGTACTTC. The gene calls are TRBV6-4 and TRBJ2-7; 11 positions match TRBD2. J was trimmed by 2 bases and V by 2 bases; bases with no gene match: 11. CDR3 length: 18 amino acids. CDR1 and CDR2 from the germline V gene are MRHNA and SNTAGT.

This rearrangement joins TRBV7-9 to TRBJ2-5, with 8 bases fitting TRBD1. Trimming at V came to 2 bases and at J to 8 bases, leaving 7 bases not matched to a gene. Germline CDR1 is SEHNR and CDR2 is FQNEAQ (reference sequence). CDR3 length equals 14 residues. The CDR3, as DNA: TGTGCCAGCAGCTTAACGGGACAGGAGAGAACCCAGTACTTC. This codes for CASSLTGQERTQYF.

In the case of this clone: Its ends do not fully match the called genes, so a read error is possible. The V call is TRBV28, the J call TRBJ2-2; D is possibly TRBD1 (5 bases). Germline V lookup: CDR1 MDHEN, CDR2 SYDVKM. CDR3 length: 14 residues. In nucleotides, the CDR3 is TGTGCCAGCAAGGGGCATATCAACACCGAGGAGCTGTTTTTT. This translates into CASKGHINTEELFF.

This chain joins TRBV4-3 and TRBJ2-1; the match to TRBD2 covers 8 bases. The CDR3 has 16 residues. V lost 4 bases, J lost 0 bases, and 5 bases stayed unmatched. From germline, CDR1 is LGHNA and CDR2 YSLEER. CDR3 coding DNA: TGCGCCAGCAGCCTCTTAGCGGGGAGCTCCTACAATGAGCAGTTCTTC. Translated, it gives CASSLLAGSSYNEQFF.

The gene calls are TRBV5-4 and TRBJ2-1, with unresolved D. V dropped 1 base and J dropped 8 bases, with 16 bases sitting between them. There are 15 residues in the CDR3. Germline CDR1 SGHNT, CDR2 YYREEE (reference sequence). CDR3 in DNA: TGTGCCAGCAGCTTGAGAACATTCGGCGGAGATGAGCAGTTCTTC. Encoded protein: CASSLRTFGGDEQFF.

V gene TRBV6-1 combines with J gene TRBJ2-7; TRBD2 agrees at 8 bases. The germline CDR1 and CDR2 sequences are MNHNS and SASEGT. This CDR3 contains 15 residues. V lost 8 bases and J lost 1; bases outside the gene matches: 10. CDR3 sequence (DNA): TGTGCCAGCGGTATCGGTGGGACTAGTTCCTACGAGCAGTACTTC. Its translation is CASGIGGTSSYEQYF.